This entry describes one TCR beta chain. Recruited during active infection, patients (from Seattle) were subsequently followed longitudinally. Original processing notes: For nucleated cells, counts were estimated from reference gene primer amplification. Repertoires were generated with immunoSEQ multiplex PCR, while TCRdb's copy carries only in-frame clones and drops some. V and J calls and clone size come straight from that table; D and trimming were deduced from the DNA. The table has over 150,000 clones, 70% to 85% seen once. This record belongs to a study of blood T cell repertoires in COVID-19. Study details: From the United States, Italy and Spain came samples of acute and convalescent COVID-19. T cells, B-cell-depleted T cells, or PBMCs provided the cDNA or gDNA that served as material.

This clonotype was obtained from an elderly man with COVID-19, enrolled during active disease. Material for sequencing was peripheral blood.

The CDR3 loop is CASSLADYYTF. The DNA of the CDR3 is TGTGCCAGCAGTTTGGCGGATTACTACACCTTC. The gene calls are TRBV12-3 or TRBV12-4 and TRBJ1-2; D not certain. The CDR3 is 11 residues long. V gave up 3 bases and J gave up 10 bases, with 9 bases separating them.